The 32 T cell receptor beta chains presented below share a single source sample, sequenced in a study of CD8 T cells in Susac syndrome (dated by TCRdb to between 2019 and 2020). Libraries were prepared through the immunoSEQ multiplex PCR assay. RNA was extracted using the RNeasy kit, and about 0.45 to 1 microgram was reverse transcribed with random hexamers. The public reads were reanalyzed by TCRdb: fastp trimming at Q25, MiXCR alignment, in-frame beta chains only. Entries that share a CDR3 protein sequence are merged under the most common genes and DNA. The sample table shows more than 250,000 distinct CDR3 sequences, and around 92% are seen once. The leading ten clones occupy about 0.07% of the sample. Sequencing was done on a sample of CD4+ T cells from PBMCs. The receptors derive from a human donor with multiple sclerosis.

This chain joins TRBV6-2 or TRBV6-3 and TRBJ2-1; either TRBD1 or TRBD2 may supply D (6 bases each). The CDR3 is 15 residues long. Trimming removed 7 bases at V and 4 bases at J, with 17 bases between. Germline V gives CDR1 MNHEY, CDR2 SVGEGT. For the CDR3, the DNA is TGTGCCAGCACCTGGGACCCGGGGGCGTACAATGAGCAGTTCTTC. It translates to CASTWDPGAYNEQFF.

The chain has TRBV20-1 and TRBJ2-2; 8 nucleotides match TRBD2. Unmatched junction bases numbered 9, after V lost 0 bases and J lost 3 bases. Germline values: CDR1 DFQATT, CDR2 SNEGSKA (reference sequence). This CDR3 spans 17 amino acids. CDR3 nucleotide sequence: TGCAGTGCTAGAGATCGGCGGGAGGCGTTAGACACCGGGGAGCTGTTTTTT. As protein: CSARDRREALDTGELFF.

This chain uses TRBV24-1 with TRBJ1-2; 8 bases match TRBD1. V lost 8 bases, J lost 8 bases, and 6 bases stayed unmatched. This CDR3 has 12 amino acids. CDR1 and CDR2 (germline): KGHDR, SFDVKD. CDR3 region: CATIDRGGGYTF. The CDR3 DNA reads TGTGCCACCATCGACAGGGGTGGCGGCTACACCTTC.

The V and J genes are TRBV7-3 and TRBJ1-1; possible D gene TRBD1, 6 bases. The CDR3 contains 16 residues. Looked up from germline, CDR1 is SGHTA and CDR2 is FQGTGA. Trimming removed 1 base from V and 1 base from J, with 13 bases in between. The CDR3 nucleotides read TGTGCCAGCAGCTTAATCCCCACGGGACAGAACACTGAAGCTTTCTTT. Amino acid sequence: CASSLIPTGQNTEAFF.

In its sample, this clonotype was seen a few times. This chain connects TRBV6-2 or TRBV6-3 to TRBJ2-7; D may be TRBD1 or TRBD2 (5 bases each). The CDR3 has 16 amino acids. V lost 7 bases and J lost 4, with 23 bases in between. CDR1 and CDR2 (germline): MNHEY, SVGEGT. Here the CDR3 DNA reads TGTGCCAGCACCCCCCATGGGGGTCTTCGAGAGTACGAGCAGTACTTC. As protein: CASTPHGGLREYEQYF.

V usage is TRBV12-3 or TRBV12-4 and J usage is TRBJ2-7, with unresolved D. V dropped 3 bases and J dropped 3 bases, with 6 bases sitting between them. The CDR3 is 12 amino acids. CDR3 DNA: TGTGCCAGCAGTTTCTACAGCTACGAGCAGTACTTC. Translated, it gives CASSFYSYEQYF.

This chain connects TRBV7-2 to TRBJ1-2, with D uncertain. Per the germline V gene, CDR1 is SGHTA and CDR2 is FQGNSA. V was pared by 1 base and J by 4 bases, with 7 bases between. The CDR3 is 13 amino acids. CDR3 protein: CASSLVDSYGYTF. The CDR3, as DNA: TGTGCCAGCAGCTTAGTGGACTCCTATGGCTACACCTTC.

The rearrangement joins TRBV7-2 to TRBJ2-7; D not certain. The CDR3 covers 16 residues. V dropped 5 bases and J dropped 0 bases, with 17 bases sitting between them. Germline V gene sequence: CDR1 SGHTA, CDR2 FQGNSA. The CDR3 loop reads CASSPSQALSSYEQYF. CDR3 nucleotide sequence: TGTGCCAGCAGCCCCTCGCAGGCGTTAAGCTCCTACGAGCAGTACTTC.

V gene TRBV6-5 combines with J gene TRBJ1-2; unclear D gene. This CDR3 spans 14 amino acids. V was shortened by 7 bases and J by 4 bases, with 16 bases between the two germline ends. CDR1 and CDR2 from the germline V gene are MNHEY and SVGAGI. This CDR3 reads CASKPVRRVYGYTF. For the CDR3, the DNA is TGTGCCAGCAAGCCCGTTCGCCGGGTCTATGGCTACACCTTC.

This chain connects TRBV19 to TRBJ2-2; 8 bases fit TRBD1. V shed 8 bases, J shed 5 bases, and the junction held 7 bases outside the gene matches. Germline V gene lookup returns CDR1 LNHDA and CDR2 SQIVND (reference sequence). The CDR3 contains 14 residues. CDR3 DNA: TGTGCCAGTCACCAGGGGGCGTGGACCGGGGAGCTGTTTTTT. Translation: CASHQGAWTGELFF.

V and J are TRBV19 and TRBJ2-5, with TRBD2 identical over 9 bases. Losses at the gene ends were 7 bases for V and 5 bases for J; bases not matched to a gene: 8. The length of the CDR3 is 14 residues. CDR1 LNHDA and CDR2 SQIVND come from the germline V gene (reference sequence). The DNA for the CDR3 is TGTGCCAGTACGGCCGCTAGCGGGATCGAGACCCAGTACTTC. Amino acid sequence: CASTAASGIETQYF.

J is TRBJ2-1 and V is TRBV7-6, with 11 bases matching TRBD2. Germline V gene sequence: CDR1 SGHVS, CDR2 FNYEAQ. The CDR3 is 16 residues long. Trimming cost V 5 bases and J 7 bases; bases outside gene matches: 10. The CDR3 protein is CASSALLAGARNEQFF. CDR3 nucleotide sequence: TGTGCCAGCAGCGCCTTACTAGCGGGAGCGCGGAATGAGCAGTTCTTC.

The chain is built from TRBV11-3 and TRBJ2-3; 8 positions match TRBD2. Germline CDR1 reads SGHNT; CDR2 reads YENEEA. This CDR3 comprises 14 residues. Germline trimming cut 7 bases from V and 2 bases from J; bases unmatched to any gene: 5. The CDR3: CASKSGSHTDTQYF. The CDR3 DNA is TGTGCCAGCAAAAGCGGGAGCCACACAGATACGCAGTATTTT.

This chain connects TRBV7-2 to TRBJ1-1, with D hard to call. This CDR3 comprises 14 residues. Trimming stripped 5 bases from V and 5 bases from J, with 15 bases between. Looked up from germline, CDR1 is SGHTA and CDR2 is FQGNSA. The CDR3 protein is CASSPGGVSTEAFF. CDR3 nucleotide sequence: TGTGCCAGCAGCCCCGGAGGAGTTTCGACTGAAGCTTTCTTT.

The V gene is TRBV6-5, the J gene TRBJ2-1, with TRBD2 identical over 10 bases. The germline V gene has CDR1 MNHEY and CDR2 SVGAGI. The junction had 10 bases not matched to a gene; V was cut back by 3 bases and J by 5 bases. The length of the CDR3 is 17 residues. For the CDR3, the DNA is TGTGCCAGCAGTTATGCCCATAGCGGGAGGCTGGACAATGAGCAGTTCTTC. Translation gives CASSYAHSGRLDNEQFF.

CDR3 nucleotides: TGTGCCAGCAGCCAATGGTTCGGGACAGGGAACGGCTACACCTTC. Translating gives CASSQWFGTGNGYTF. V and J are TRBV3-1 and TRBJ1-2; 9 bases agree with TRBD1. Germline CDR1 LGHDT, CDR2 YNNKEL (reference sequence). The CDR3 runs to 15 residues. Trimming removed 2 bases from V and 8 bases from J; junction bases left unmatched: 9.

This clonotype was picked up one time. The DNA of the CDR3 is TGCAGTGCTCGCCGGGACATCGGTGAAGCTTTCTTT. It is translated as CSARRDIGEAFF. J is TRBJ1-1 and V is TRBV20-1; tentatively, D is TRBD1 (6 bases). CDR1 is DFQATT and CDR2 is SNEGSKA in the germline V gene (reference sequence). The V end lost 5 bases, the J end lost 7 bases, and 14 bases lay between the germline ends. The CDR3 contains 12 residues.

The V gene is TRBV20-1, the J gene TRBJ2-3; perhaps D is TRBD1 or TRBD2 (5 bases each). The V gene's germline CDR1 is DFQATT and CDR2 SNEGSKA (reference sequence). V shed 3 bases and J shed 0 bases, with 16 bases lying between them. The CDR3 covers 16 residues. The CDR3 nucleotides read TGCAGTGCTAGGGGGACGGATGGAACTAGCACAGATACGCAGTATTTT. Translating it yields CSARGTDGTSTDTQYF.

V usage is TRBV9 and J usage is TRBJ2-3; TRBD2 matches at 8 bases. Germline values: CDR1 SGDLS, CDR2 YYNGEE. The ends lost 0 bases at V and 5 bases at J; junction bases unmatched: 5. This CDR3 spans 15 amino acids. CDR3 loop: CASSVGAGVGDTQYF. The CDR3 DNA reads TGTGCCAGCAGCGTAGGAGCGGGGGTCGGAGATACGCAGTATTTT.

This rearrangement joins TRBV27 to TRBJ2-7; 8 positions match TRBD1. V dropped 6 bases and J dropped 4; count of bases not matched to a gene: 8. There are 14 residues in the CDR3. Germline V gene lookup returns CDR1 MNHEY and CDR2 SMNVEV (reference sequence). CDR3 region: CASSYDRGPYEQYF. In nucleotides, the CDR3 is TGTGCCAGCAGCTACGACAGGGGACCGTACGAGCAGTACTTC.

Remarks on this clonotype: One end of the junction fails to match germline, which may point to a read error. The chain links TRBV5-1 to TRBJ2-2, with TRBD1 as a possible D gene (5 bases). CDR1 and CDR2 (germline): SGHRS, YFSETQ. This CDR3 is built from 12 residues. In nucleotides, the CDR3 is TGCGCCAGCAGCCTGGACACCGAGGAGCTGTTTTTT. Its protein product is CASSLDTEELFF. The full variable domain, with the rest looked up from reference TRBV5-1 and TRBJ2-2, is KAGVTQTPRYLIKTRGQQVTLSCSPISGHRSVSWYQQTPGQGLQFLFEYFSETQRNKGNFPGRFSGRQFSNSRSEMNVSTLELGDSALYLCASSLDTEELFFGEGSRLTVL.

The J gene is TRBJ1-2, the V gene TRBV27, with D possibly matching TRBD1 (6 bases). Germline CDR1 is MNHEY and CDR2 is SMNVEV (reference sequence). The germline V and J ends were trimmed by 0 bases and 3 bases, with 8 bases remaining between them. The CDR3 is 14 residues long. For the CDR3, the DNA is TGTGCCAGCAGTTTATCGGGGGGCTACTATGGCTACACCTTC. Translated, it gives CASSLSGGYYGYTF.

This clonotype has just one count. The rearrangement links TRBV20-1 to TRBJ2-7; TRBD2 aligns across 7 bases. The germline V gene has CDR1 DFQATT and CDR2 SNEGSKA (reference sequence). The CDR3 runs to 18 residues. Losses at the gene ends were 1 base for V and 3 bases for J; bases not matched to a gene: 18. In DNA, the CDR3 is TGCAGTGCTAGAGCCCCGTCCGGCGGGAGTCCCCGCGACTACGAGCAGTACTTC. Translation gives CSARAPSGGSPRDYEQYF.

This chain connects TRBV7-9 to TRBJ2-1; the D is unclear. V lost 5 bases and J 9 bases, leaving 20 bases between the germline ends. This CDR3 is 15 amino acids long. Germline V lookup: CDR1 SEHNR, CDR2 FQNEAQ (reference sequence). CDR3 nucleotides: TGTGCCAGCAGCCTGACCTCCGGGCGGCACAGTGAGCAGTTCTTC. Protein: CASSLTSGRHSEQFF.

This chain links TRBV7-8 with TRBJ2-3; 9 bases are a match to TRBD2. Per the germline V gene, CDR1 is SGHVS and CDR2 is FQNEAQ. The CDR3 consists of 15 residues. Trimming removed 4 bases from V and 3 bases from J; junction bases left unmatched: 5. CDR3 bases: TGTGCCAGCAGCTCGCCGGGACTAGCAACAGATACGCAGTATTTT. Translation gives CASSSPGLATDTQYF.

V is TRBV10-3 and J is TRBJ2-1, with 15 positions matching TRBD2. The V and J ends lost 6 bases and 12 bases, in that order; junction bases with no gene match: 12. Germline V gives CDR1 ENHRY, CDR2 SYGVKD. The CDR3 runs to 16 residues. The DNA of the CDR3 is TGTGCCATCAGCCAGCAAACCGGGACTAGCGGGGGGCGGCAGTTCTTC. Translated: CAISQQTGTSGGRQFF.

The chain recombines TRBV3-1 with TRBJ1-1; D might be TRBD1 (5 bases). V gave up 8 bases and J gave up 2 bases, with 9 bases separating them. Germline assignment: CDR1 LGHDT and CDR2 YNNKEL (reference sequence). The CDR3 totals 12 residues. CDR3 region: CASSDSNTEAFF. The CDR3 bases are TGTGCCAGCTCAGACAGTAACACTGAAGCTTTCTTT.

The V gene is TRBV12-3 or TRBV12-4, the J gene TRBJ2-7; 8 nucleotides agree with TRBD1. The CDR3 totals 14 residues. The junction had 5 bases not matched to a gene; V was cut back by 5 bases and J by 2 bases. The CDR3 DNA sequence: TGTGCCAGCAGTCCACCACAGGGGGCCTACGAGCAGTACTTC. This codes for CASSPPQGAYEQYF.

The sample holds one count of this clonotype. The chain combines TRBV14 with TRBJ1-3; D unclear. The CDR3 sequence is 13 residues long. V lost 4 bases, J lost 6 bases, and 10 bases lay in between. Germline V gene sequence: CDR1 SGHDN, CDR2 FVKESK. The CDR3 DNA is TGTGCCAGCAGCCCATCGGTATTAAACACCATATATTTT. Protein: CASSPSVLNTIYF.

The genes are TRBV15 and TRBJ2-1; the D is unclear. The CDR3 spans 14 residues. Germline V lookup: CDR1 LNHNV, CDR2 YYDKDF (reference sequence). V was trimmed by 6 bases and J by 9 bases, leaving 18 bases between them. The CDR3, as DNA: TGTGCCACCAGAATCCCCCGCCGCGGCGGTGAGCAGTTCTTC. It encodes CATRIPRRGGEQFF.

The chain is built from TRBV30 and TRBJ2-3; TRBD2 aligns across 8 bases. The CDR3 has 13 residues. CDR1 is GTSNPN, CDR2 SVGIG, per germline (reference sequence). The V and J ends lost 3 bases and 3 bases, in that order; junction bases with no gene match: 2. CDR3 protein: CAWRPGGTDTQYF. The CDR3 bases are TGTGCCTGGAGGCCGGGGGGGACAGATACGCAGTATTTT.

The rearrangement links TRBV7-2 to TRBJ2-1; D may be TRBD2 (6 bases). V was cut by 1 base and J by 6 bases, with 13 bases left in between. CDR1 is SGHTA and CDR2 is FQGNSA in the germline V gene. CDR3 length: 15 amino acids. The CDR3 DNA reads TGTGCCAGCAGCTTAGGCGCAGGGAGGACCAATGAGCAGTTCTTC. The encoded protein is CASSLGAGRTNEQFF.